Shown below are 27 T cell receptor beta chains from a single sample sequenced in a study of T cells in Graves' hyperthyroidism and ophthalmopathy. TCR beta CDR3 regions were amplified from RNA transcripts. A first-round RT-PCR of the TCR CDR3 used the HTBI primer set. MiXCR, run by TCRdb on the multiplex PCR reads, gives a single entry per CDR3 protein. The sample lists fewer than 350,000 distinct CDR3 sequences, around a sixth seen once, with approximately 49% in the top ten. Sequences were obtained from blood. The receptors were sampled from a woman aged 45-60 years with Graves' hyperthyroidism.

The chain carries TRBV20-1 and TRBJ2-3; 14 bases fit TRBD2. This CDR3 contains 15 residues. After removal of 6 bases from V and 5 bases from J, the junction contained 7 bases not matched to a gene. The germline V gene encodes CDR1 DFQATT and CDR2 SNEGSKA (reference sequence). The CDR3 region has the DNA TGCAGTGCCACGGGACTAGCGGGAGAGGGAGATACGCAGTATTTT. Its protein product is CSATGLAGEGDTQYF.

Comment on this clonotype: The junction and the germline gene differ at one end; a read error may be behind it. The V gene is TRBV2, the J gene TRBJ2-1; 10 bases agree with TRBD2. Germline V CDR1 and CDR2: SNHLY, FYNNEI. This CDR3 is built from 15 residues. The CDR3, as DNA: TGCGCCAGCAGTGAAGCGGGGGGGGATAAGAATGAGCAGTTCTTC. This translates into CASSEAGGDKNEQFF. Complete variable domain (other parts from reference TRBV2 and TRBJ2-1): EPEVTQTPSHQVTQMGQEVILRCVPISNHLYFYWYRQILGQKVEFLVSFYNNEISEKSEIFDDQFSVERPDGSNFTLKIRSTKLEDSAMYFCASSEAGGDKNEQFFGPGTRLTVL.

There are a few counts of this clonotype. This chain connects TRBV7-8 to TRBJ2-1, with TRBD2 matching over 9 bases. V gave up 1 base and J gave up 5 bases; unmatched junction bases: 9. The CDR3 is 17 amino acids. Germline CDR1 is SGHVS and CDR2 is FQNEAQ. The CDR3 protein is CASSLGTWGLADNEQFF. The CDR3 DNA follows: TGTGCCAGCAGCTTAGGAACCTGGGGACTAGCTGACAATGAGCAGTTCTTC.

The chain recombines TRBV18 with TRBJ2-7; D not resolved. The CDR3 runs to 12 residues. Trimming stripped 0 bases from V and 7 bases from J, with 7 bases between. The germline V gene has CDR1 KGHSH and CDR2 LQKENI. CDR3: CASSPPDGEQYF. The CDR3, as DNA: TGTGCCAGCTCACCACCGGACGGTGAGCAGTACTTC.

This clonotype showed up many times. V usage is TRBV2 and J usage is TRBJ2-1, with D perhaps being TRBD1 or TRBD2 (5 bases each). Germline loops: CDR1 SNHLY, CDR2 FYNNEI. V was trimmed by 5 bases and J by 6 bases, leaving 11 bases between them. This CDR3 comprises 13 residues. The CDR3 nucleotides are TGTGCCAGCAGTTCCCAAGGGACCAATGAGCAGTTCTTC. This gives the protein CASSSQGTNEQFF.

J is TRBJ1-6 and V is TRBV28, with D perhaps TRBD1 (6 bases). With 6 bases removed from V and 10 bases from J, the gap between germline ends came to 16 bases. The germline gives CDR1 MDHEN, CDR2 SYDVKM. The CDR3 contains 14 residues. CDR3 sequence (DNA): TGTGCCAGCAGGTCCGGGACACAAGGATCACCCCTCCACTTT. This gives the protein CASRSGTQGSPLHF.

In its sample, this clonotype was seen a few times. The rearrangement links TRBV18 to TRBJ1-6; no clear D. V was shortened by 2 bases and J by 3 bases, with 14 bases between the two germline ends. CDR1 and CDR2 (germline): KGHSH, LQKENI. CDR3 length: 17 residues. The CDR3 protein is CASSPSIGNVYNSPLHF. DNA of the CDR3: TGTGCCAGCTCACCATCCATAGGAAACGTCTATAATTCACCCCTCCACTTT.

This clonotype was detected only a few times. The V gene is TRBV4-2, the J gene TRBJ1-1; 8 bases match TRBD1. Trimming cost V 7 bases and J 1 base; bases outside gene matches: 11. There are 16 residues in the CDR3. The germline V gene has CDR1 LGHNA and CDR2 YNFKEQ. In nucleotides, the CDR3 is TGTGCCAGCACCCCTGTAATCGGGACAGGGAACACTGAAGCTTTCTTT. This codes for CASTPVIGTGNTEAFF.

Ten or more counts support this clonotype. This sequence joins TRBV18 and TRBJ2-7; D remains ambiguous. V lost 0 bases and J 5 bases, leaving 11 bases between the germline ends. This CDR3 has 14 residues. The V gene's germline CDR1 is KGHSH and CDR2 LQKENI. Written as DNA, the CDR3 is TGTGCCAGCTCACCACCCGCCAGCCTTCACGAGCAGTACTTC. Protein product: CASSPPASLHEQYF.

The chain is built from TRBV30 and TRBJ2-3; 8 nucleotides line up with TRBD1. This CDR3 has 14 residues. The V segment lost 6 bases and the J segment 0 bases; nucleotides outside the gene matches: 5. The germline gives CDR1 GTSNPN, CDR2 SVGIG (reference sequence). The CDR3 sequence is CACSQGASTDTQYF. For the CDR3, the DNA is TGTGCCTGCTCCCAGGGGGCTAGCACAGATACGCAGTATTTT.

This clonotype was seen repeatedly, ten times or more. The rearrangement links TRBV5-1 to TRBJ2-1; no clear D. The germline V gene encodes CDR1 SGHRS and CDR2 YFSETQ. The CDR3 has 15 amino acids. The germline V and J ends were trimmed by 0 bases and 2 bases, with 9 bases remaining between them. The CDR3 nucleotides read TGCGCCAGCAGCTTGGAGGGCGGCACCTACAATGAGCAGTTCTTC. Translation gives CASSLEGGTYNEQFF.

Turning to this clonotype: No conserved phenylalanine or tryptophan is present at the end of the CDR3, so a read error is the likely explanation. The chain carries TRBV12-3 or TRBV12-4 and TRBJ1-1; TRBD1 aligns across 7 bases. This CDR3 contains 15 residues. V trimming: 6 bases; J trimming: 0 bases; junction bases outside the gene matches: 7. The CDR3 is CASSSGQLMNTEAFL. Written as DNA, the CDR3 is TGTGCCAGCAGCTCGGGACAGCTGATGAACACTGAAGCTTTCCTT.

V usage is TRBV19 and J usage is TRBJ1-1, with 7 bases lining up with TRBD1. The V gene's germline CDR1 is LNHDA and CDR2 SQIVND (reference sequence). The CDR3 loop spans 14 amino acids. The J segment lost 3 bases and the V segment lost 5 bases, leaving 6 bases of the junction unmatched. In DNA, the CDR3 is TGTGCCAGTAGTGACAGGGTTCGCGACACTGAAGCTTTCTTT. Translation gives CASSDRVRDTEAFF.

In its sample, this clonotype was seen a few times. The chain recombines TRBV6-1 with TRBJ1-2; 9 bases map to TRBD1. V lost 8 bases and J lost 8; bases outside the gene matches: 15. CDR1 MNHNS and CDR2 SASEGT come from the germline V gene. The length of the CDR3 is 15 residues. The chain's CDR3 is CASGEQGATPGGYTF. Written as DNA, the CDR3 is TGTGCCAGCGGAGAACAGGGGGCCACCCCGGGGGGCTACACCTTC.

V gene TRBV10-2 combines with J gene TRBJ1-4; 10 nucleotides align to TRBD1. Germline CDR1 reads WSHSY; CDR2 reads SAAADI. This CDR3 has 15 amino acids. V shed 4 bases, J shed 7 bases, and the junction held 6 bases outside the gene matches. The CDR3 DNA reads TGCGCCAGCAGTGCACCGGGACAGGGGTTTGAAAAACTGTTTTTT. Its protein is CASSAPGQGFEKLFF.

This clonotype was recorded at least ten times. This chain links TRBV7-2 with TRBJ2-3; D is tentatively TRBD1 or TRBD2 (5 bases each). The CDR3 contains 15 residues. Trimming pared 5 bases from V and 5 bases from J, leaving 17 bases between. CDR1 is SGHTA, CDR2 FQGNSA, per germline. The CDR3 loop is CASSPRARGGDTQYF. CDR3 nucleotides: TGTGCCAGCAGCCCGAGGGCGAGGGGTGGAGATACGCAGTATTTT.

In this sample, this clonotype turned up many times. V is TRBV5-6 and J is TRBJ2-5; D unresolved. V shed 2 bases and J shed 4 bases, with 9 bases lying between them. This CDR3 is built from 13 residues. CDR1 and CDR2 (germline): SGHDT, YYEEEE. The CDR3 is CASSLAAGETQYF. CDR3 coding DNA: TGTGCCAGCAGCTTAGCCGCCGGAGAGACCCAGTACTTC.

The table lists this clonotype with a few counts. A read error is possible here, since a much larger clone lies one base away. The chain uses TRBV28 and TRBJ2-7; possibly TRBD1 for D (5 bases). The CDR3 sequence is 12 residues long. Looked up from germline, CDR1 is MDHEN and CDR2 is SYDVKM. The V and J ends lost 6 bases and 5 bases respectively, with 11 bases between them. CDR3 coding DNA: TGTGCCAGCAGCTCCCGGACAAACGAGCAGTACTTC. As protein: CASSSRTNEQYF.

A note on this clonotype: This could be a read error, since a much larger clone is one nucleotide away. The CDR3 reads CGATRDGDQPQHF. CDR3 DNA: TGCGGTGCTACACGGGACGGAGATCAGCCCCAGCATTTT. The rearrangement uses TRBV20-1 and TRBJ1-5; the D gene is possibly TRBD1 (5 bases). The germline V gene encodes CDR1 DFQATT and CDR2 SNEGSKA (reference sequence). There are 13 residues in the CDR3.

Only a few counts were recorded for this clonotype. CDR3 in amino acids: CASSPREEQFF. DNA for the CDR3: TGTGCCAGCAGCCCCCGGGAGGAGCAGTTCTTC. The gene calls are TRBV7-9 and TRBJ2-1, with D maybe TRBD2 (6 bases). Germline V CDR1 and CDR2: SEHNR, FQNEAQ (reference sequence). Trimming took 5 bases from V and 10 from J, leaving 9 bases between them. CDR3 length: 11 residues.

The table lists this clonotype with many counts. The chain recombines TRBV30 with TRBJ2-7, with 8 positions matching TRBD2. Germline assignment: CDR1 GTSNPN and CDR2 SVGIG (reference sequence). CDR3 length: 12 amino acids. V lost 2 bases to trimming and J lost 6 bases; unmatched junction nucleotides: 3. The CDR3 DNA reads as TGTGCCTGGAGTCCCAGCGGGAGCGAGCAGTACTTC. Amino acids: CAWSPSGSEQYF. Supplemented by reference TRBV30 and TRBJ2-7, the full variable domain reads SQTIHQWPATLVQPVGSPLSLECTVEGTSNPNLYWYRQAAGRGLQLLFYSVGIGQISSEVPQNLSASRPQDRQFILSSKKLLLSDSGFYLCAWSPSGSEQYFGPGTRLTVT.

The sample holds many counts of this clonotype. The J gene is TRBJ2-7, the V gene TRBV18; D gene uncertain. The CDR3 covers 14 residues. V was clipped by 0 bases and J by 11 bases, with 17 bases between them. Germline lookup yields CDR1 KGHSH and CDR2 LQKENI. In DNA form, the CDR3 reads TGTGCCAGCTCACCACCGACCTCCTCCTACCGGAAGTACTTC. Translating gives CASSPPTSSYRKYF.

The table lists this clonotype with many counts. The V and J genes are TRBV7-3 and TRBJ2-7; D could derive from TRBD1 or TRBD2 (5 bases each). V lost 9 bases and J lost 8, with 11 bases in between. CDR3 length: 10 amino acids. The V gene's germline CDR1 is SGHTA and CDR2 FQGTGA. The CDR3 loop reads CARQDSKQYF. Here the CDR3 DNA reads TGTGCCAGACAGGACTCGAAGCAGTACTTC.

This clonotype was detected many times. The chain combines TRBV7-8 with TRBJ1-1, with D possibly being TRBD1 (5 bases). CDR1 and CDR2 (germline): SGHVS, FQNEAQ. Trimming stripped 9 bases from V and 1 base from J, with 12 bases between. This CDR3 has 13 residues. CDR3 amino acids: CASSHQGNTEAFF. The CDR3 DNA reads TGTGCCAGTTCTCACCAGGGGAACACTGAAGCTTTCTTT.

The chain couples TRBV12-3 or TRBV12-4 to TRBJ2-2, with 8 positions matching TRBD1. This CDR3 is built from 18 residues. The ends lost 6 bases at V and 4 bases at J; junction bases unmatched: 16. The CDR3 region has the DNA TGTGCCAGCAGGACACACCATAACAGGGGGTCGGGCACCGGGGAGCTGTTTTTT. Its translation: CASRTHHNRGSGTGELFF.

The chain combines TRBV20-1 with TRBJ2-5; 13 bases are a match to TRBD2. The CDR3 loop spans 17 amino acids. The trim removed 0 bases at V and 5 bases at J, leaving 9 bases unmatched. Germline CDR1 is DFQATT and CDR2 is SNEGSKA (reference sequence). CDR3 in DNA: TGCAGTGCTAGAGACGGACTAGCGGGAGCCCAGGGGGAGACCCAGTACTTC. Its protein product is CSARDGLAGAQGETQYF.

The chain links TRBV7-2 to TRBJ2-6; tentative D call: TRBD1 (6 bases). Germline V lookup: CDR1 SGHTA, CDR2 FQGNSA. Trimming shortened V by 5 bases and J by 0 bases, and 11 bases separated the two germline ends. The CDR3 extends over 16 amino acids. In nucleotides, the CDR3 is TGTGCCAGCAGCCAGGGCAGGGGCTCTGGGGCCAACGTCCTGACTTTC. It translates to CASSQGRGSGANVLTF. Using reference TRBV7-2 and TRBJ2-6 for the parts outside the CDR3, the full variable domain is GAGVSQSPSNKVTEKGKDVELRCDPISGHTALYWYRQSLGQGLEFLIYFQGNSAPDKSGLPSDRFSAERTGGSVSTLTIQRTQQEDSAVYLCASSQGRGSGANVLTFGAGSRLTVL.